The sequence of this T cell receptor beta chain was determined in a study of blood T cell repertoires in COVID-19. In its sample, this clone was seen once. Germline CDR1 reads SGHNT; CDR2 reads YYREEE (reference sequence). This CDR3 comprises 16 residues. The V segment lost 3 bases and the J segment 5 bases; nucleotides outside the gene matches: 7. Repertoires were generated with immunoSEQ multiplex PCR, while TCRdb's copy carries only in-frame clones and drops some. Of some 180,000 clones detected, roughly 80% appear once; the ten largest clones hold about 13%. The chain uses TRBV5-4 and TRBJ2-7, with 14 bases matching TRBD2. This clonotype originated in a middle-aged man who had recovered from COVID-19. The source material was peripheral blood. DNA of the CDR3: TGTGCCAGCAGCTCCATGGGACTAGCGGGAGCGGACGAGCAGTACTTC. It yields the protein CASSSMGLAGADEQYF.